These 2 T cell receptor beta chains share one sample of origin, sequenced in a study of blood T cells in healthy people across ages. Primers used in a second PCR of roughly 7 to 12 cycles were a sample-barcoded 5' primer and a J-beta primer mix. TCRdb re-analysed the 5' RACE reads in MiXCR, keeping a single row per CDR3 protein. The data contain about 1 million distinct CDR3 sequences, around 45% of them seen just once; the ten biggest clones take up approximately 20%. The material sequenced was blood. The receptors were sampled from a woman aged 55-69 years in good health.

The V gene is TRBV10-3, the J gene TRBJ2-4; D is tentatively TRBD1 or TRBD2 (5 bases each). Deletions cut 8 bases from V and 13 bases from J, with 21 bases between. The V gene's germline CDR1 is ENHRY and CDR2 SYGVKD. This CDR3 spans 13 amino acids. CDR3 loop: CAISTKDGGEQYF. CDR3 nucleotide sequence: TGTGCCATCTCTACCAAGGATGGGGGAGAGCAGTACTTC.

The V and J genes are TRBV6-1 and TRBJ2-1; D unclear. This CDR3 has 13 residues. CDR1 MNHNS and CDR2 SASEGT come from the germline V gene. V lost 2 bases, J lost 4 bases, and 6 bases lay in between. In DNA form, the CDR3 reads TGTGCCAGCAGTGAAACGGCTTACAATGAGCAGTTCTTC. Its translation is CASSETAYNEQFF.